The entry below describes one T cell receptor (beta chain). This sample's TCRbeta library carried unique molecular identifier barcodes. TCRdb re-called the PCR reads through MiXCR, storing one row per CDR3 protein. Found here are around 440,000 distinct CDR3 sequences, 16% of them singletons; the top ten hold around 30%. These data belong to a study of T-cell reconstitution after alpha-beta-depleted transplantation in children. This CDR3 is built from 15 residues. V was clipped by 1 base and J by 7 bases; unmatched bases: 9. Germline CDR1 reads DFQATT; CDR2 reads SNEGSKA (reference sequence). The specimen was PBMCs, mostly from graft donor cells, collected 360 days after TCRalphabeta/CD19-depleted stem cell transplant. V and J are TRBV20-1 and TRBJ2-7; 11 bases map to TRBD2. This receptor was taken from a boy in the first two years of life who had a stem cell transplant for Wiskott-Aldrich syndrome, so the T cells may come from the graft donor. The CDR3 sequence is CSARGGVAGGREQYF. CDR3 coding DNA: TGCAGTGCTAGAGGTGGCGTAGCGGGAGGGAGAGAGCAGTACTTC.